The 22 T cell receptor beta chains presented below share a single source sample, sequenced in a study of T cell changes during pregnancy in multiple sclerosis. Profiling relied on immunoSEQ multiplex PCR, and the TCRdb table lists in-frame clones only, not all of them. The table lists tens of thousands of clones, approximately 87% of them singletons. Specimen: peripheral blood, collected after pregnancy. These receptors were obtained from a female donor in good health, enrolled as a control in a pregnancy study.

This chain connects TRBV27 to TRBJ2-5; possible D gene TRBD2, 6 bases. The V end lost 6 bases, the J end lost 1 base, and 21 bases lay between the germline ends. This CDR3 is built from 17 residues. Germline V gives CDR1 MNHEY, CDR2 SMNVEV (reference sequence). CDR3 amino acids: CASRPTWISGTQETQYF. Written as DNA, the CDR3 is TGTGCCAGCAGACCTACCTGGATTAGCGGAACCCAAGAGACCCAGTACTTC.

The table lists this clone with a count of one. This chain uses TRBV5-4 with TRBJ1-1; D possibly corresponds to TRBD1 (5 bases). Germline V gene sequence: CDR1 SGHNT, CDR2 YYREEE (reference sequence). There are 15 residues in the CDR3. With 3 bases removed from V and 0 bases from J, the gap between germline ends came to 12 bases. In DNA form, the CDR3 reads TGTGCCAGCAGCTGGGGGGGAAATGTGAACACTGAAGCTTTCTTT. Translation gives CASSWGGNVNTEAFF. Complete variable domain (other parts from reference TRBV5-4 and TRBJ1-1): ETGVTQSPTHLIKTRGQQVTLRCSSQSGHNTVSWYQQALGQGPQFIFQYYREEENGRGNFPPRFSGLQFPNYSSELNVNALELDDSALYLCASSWGGNVNTEAFFGQGTRLTVV.

The chain joins TRBV6-1 to TRBJ2-2, with D perhaps TRBD2 (6 bases). Trimming removed 1 base from V and 4 bases from J, with 16 bases in between. This CDR3 has 17 amino acids. From germline, CDR1 is MNHNS and CDR2 SASEGT. The CDR3 is CASSEDEDSGITGELFF. The DNA of the CDR3 is TGTGCCAGCAGTGAAGACGAAGATAGCGGCATCACCGGGGAGCTGTTTTTT.

This chain connects TRBV5-1 to TRBJ1-1; 7 bases agree with TRBD1. This CDR3 contains 13 residues. The J segment lost 6 bases and the V segment lost 4 bases, leaving 6 bases of the junction unmatched. Germline V gene sequence: CDR1 SGHRS, CDR2 YFSETQ. In DNA form, the CDR3 reads TGCGCCAGCAGCCCTACAGGGGCATCTGAAGCTTTCTTT. This gives the protein CASSPTGASEAFF.

V and J are TRBV19 and TRBJ2-7; TRBD2 aligns across 9 bases. There are 14 residues in the CDR3. V was pared by 6 bases and J by 3 bases, with 6 bases of the junction left unmatched. CDR1 and CDR2 from the germline V gene are LNHDA and SQIVND (reference sequence). CDR3 loop: CASSSQLAGYEQYF. CDR3 nucleotides: TGTGCCAGTAGCTCCCAACTAGCGGGCTACGAGCAGTACTTC.

The chain carries TRBV11-2 and TRBJ1-2; D is unclear. The CDR3 is 16 amino acids. The V gene's germline CDR1 is SGHAT and CDR2 FQNNGV. Trimming took off 5 bases at V and 2 bases at J, with 18 bases between the two ends. The CDR3 coding sequence is TGTGCCAGCAGCGAGACGCAACGGGGTTCCAACTATGGCTACACCTTC. Residues: CASSETQRGSNYGYTF.

This clone was seen a handful of times. The chain has TRBV30 and TRBJ1-5; a possible D gene is TRBD1 (5 bases). Looked up from germline, CDR1 is GTSNPN and CDR2 is SVGIG (reference sequence). The CDR3 has 12 residues. Trimming stripped 4 bases from V and 3 bases from J, with 7 bases between. This CDR3 is CAWKGNNQPQHF. The CDR3, as DNA: TGTGCCTGGAAGGGGAACAATCAGCCCCAGCATTTT.

The V and J genes are TRBV4-3 and TRBJ1-2; D remains unclear. Trimming took 0 bases from V and 8 from J, leaving 10 bases between them. Germline V CDR1 and CDR2: LGHNA, YSLEER. The CDR3 sequence is 13 residues long. CDR3 protein: CASSQDGLWGYTF. The CDR3 DNA reads TGCGCCAGCAGCCAAGATGGGCTGTGGGGCTACACCTTC.

V is TRBV10-3 and J is TRBJ1-2; a weak D match, TRBD1 (6 bases). Germline CDR1 ENHRY, CDR2 SYGVKD. The CDR3 has 14 amino acids. Trimming removed 5 bases from V and 6 bases from J, with 16 bases in between. CDR3 protein: CAISRDTLGDGYTF. CDR3 DNA sequence: TGTGCCATCAGTCGGGACACCTTAGGCGATGGCTACACCTTC.

The chain recombines TRBV28 with TRBJ2-7; TRBD1 aligns across 8 bases. Germline V lookup: CDR1 MDHEN, CDR2 SYDVKM. This CDR3 has 14 residues. Unmatched junction bases numbered 3, after V lost 2 bases and J lost 3 bases. CDR3 nucleotide sequence: TGTGCCAGCAGTTTACCAGGGGGCATCTACGAGCAGTACTTC. This codes for CASSLPGGIYEQYF.

The chain recombines TRBV6-5 with TRBJ1-2, with a tentative D call TRBD1 (5 bases). The CDR3 has 15 amino acids. From germline, CDR1 is MNHEY and CDR2 SVGAGI. Trimming removed 7 bases at V and 7 bases at J, with 22 bases between. CDR3 amino acids: CASINSGGGRGGYTF. CDR3 DNA: TGTGCCAGCATTAACAGCGGGGGGGGGAGGGGTGGCTACACCTTC.

The V call is TRBV6-1, the J call TRBJ2-7, with 9 positions matching TRBD1. The length of the CDR3 is 17 residues. The germline V gene encodes CDR1 MNHNS and CDR2 SASEGT. V lost 0 bases, J lost 5 bases, and 11 bases stayed unmatched. The CDR3 DNA reads as TGTGCCAGCAGTGAAGCCGCAGACAGGGGGTACGAAAACGAGCAGTACTTC. Amino acid sequence: CASSEAADRGYENEQYF.

The V call is TRBV7-9, the J call TRBJ1-1, with a possible D match to TRBD1 (6 bases). This CDR3 contains 16 residues. The germline CDR1 and CDR2 sequences are SEHNR and FQNEAQ (reference sequence). Trimming pared 1 base from V and 1 base from J, leaving 13 bases between. The chain's CDR3 is CASSLGIQGWNTEAFF. DNA of the CDR3: TGTGCCAGCAGCTTAGGTATACAGGGTTGGAACACTGAAGCTTTCTTT.

The chain has TRBV2 and TRBJ1-5; 10 bases are shared with TRBD1. Germline V gene sequence: CDR1 SNHLY, CDR2 FYNNEI. Trimming removed 6 bases from V and 4 bases from J; junction bases left unmatched: 3. The CDR3 contains 14 residues. The CDR3 coding sequence is TGTGCCAGCAGGGTGGGACAGGGGAATCAGCCCCAGCATTTT. Its protein is CASRVGQGNQPQHF.

The chain uses TRBV5-4 and TRBJ1-1; 9 bases align to TRBD1. The CDR3 loop spans 13 amino acids. With 4 bases clipped from V and 9 bases from J, the junction kept 7 bases outside the gene matches. From germline, CDR1 is SGHNT and CDR2 YYREEE (reference sequence). The CDR3 DNA reads TGTGCCAGCAGCCTAACAGGGGGCGGTAAAGCTTTCTTT. The encoded protein is CASSLTGGGKAFF.

This rearrangement joins TRBV15 to TRBJ2-5; D gene uncertain. Trimming cost V 0 bases and J 2 bases, with 10 bases left between them. From germline, CDR1 is LNHNV and CDR2 YYDKDF (reference sequence). The CDR3 loop spans 15 amino acids. The CDR3 loop is CATSREASRQETQYF. In nucleotides, the CDR3 is TGTGCCACCAGCAGAGAGGCCAGTCGACAAGAGACCCAGTACTTC.

The chain combines TRBV30 with TRBJ2-3; D is perhaps TRBD2 (5 bases). Trimming took 1 base from V and 3 from J, leaving 14 bases between them. Germline V gene lookup returns CDR1 GTSNPN and CDR2 SVGIG (reference sequence). This CDR3 has 15 residues. The CDR3 DNA follows: TGTGCCTGGAGTGCAGACTACCGCCGGACAGATACGCAGTATTTT. Translated, it gives CAWSADYRRTDTQYF. The variable domain in full, completed from reference TRBV30 and TRBJ2-3, reads SQTIHQWPATLVQPVGSPLSLECTVEGTSNPNLYWYRQAAGRGLQLLFYSVGIGQISSEVPQNLSASRPQDRQFILSSKKLLLSDSGFYLCAWSADYRRTDTQYFGPGTRLTVL.

This chain connects TRBV27 to TRBJ2-1; D not certain. The CDR3 is 13 amino acids. V lost 4 bases and J 5 bases, leaving 9 bases between the germline ends. CDR1 is MNHEY and CDR2 is SMNVEV in the germline V gene (reference sequence). The CDR3 DNA is TGTGCCAGCAGTTGGGCCAAAAACAATGAGCAGTTCTTC. This translates into CASSWAKNNEQFF.

The chain joins TRBV9 to TRBJ2-3; TRBD2 matches 8 bases. This CDR3 comprises 15 residues. Germline V gene data show CDR1 as SGDLS and CDR2 as YYNGEE. The ends lost 5 bases at V and 4 bases at J; junction bases unmatched: 9. CDR3 sequence: CASRGLGGAADTQYF. In nucleotides, the CDR3 is TGTGCCAGCAGGGGCCTCGGGGGGGCGGCAGATACGCAGTATTTT.

This clone has a single count. The chain uses TRBV5-4 and TRBJ2-1, with 7 bases that match TRBD1. V was pared by 2 bases and J by 8 bases, with 13 bases of the junction left unmatched. The length of the CDR3 is 16 residues. Germline V gene sequence: CDR1 SGHNT, CDR2 YYREEE (reference sequence). The CDR3 spells CASSFLGQPLRDEQFF. CDR3 DNA sequence: TGTGCCAGCAGCTTTTTGGGACAGCCCCTCCGGGATGAGCAGTTCTTC. Filled out from reference TRBV5-4 and TRBJ2-1, the complete variable domain reads ETGVTQSPTHLIKTRGQQVTLRCSSQSGHNTVSWYQQALGQGPQFIFQYYREEENGRGNFPPRFSGLQFPNYSSELNVNALELDDSALYLCASSFLGQPLRDEQFFGPGTRLTVL.

CDR3 DNA sequence: TGTGCCAGCAGTGATCATAGCTCCTATAATTCACCCCTCCACTTT. This translates into CASSDHSSYNSPLHF. This chain joins TRBV25-1 and TRBJ1-6; D is unclear. This CDR3 contains 15 residues. V was cut by 3 bases and J by 0 bases, with 6 bases left in between. The V gene's germline CDR1 is MGHDK and CDR2 SYGVNS.

The V gene is TRBV7-6, the J gene TRBJ1-4; D is undetermined. This CDR3 spans 14 amino acids. The germline V gene encodes CDR1 SGHVS and CDR2 FNYEAQ. V lost 3 bases to trimming and J lost 8 bases, with 13 bases between them. The CDR3 sequence is CASSFQDNSEKLFF. The CDR3 DNA sequence: TGTGCCAGCAGCTTCCAGGATAACTCCGAAAAACTGTTTTTT. The full variable domain, in which reference TRBV7-6 and TRBJ1-4 provide the parts outside the CDR3, is GAGVSQSPRYKVTKRGQDVALRCDPISGHVSLYWYRQALGQGPEFLTYFNYEAQQDKSGLPNDRFSAERPEGSISTLTIQRTEQRDSAMYRCASSFQDNSEKLFFGSGTQLSVL.